This T cell receptor beta chain was recorded in a study of shared clonotypes between healthy human individuals. Findings of the study overall: Among non-shared clonotypes, generation probabilities were lower than among those shared by all four donors.

Method: immunoSEQ multiplex PCR; TCRdb's copy keeps in-frame clones and lacks some. This table holds around 370,000 clones, 95% to 97% found once. The donors, all of them Caucasian adults, lived in Nashville, Tennessee. Both CD45RO+ cells and CCR7-negative CD45RA+ TemRA cells were combined to make up CD8 memory. In germline, CDR1 is SNHLY, CDR2 FYNNEI. Trimming removed 8 bases at V and 2 bases at J, with 10 bases between. CDR3 size: 12 residues. On this clone: Its target is unknown.

The sequenced sample was memory CD8+ T cells sorted from blood. Subset denoted: CD45RO+ cells pooled with CCR7-negative TemRA cells. The genes are TRBV2 and TRBJ2-7, with unresolved D. This TCR came from a man aged 25-40 years in good health. CDR3 sequence: CASWLAPYEQYF. The DNA of the CDR3 is TGTGCCAGCTGGTTGGCACCCTACGAGCAGTACTTC.